This T cell receptor beta chain appears in the sequencing data of a study of shared clonotypes between healthy human individuals. Study-level information: Aged between 18 and 49, the donors were two women and a few men. Overall study results and limits: Depth of sequencing was expected to influence donor clonotype sharing. Naive CD4 clonotype sharing across several donors was about 5%. Enrolling few donors narrowed the genetic and exposure-history diversity that was represented.

It was CD45RO-negative cells, positively selected for CCR7, that made up naive CD8 cells, with terminally differentiated effector memory CD45RA+ cells excluded. The data were produced by immunoSEQ multiplex PCR, yet TCRdb's version contains in-frame clones alone and is incomplete. The sample has about 820,000 clones, 80% to 95% seen once. V dropped 5 bases and J dropped 14; count of bases not matched to a gene: 9. This CDR3 spans 12 amino acids. Per the germline V gene, CDR1 is SEHNR and CDR2 is FQNEAQ (reference sequence). Notes on this clone: What it recognizes is unknown.

The TCR sequence derives from a man aged 30-40 years in good health. The gene calls are TRBV7-9 and TRBJ2-1, with 7 bases matching TRBD1. The sequencing input was naive CD8+ T cells sorted from blood. The CDR3 DNA is TGTGCCAGCAGCCAAGCCACAGGGGAAAAGTTCTTC. Translated: CASSQATGEKFF.